The T cell receptor (beta chain) under discussion was sequenced for a study of blood T cell repertoires in COVID-19. The wider study: Researchers got acute and convalescent COVID-19 samples from the United States, Italy and Spain.

The length of the CDR3 is 13 residues. Trimming pared 1 base from V and 1 base from J, leaving 4 bases between. Germline CDR1 SGHVS, CDR2 FQNEAQ. Generated by immunoSEQ multiplex PCR, the TCRdb table keeps only in-frame clones and is missing some. The data show 73,000 or so clones, with around four fifths seen just once and around 5% held by the top ten. Sequenced sample: peripheral blood. This receptor was identified in a man aged 50-60 years with active COVID-19. The V and J genes are TRBV7-8 and TRBJ1-1, with unresolved D. The CDR3 bases are TGTGCCAGCAGCTTAGTCGGGAACACTGAAGCTTTCTTT. It translates to CASSLVGNTEAFF.